These T cell receptor beta chains were read from a single sample in a study of neurological immune-mediated disorders. Each CDR3 protein is one row after TCRdb ran MiXCR on the 5' RACE reads. The top ten hold 1% to 1.5% of the sample, which has some 120,000 distinct CDR3 sequences, roughly 3.2% seen once. Sequenced sample: PBMCs. Source of these receptors: a woman in her thirties with multiple sclerosis. Each CDR3 is given with its conserved first and last residue. The D gene is left open where the match is weak. Clone size is not always given. Where it is, it says once, few, many or a class for expanded clones.

d_call,clone_size,v_call,j_call,cdr3_nt,cdr3_aa
TRBD2,many,TRBV7-6,TRBJ2-3,TGTGCCAGCAAACTAGCGGGGGCCACAGATACGCAGTATTTT,CASKLAGATDTQYF
-,many,TRBV12-3/TRBV12-4,TRBJ2-2,TGTGCCAGCAGAGCTCAGGTTGCCACCGGGGAGCTGTTTTTT,CASRAQVATGELFF
-,many,TRBV27,TRBJ2-3,TGTGCCAGCAGTTTAGTCGCCCGAGATACGCAGTATTTT,CASSLVARDTQYF
-,many,TRBV18,TRBJ2-5,TGTGCCAGCTCAATCGCACTAGGTTCCCAAGAGACCCAGTACTTC,CASSIALGSQETQYF
-,-,TRBV3-1,TRBJ1-5,TGTGCCAGCAGCCAGGCCGCCAATCGGCCCCAGCATTTT,CASSQAANRPQHF
TRBD1,many,TRBV12-3/TRBV12-4,TRBJ2-2,TGTGCCAGCAGCCCCGGACAGGGATTGTCCGGGGAGCTGTTTTTT,CASSPGQGLSGELFF
TRBD1,many,TRBV20-1,TRBJ1-1,TGCAGTGCTAGAAGGGGACAGGGGTACACTGAAGCTTTCTTT,CSARRGQGYTEAFF
-,many,TRBV20-1,TRBJ2-7,TGCAGTGCTAGAGCGGGGAAAACCGTTTCCTACGAGCAGTACTTC,CSARAGKTVSYEQYF
-,once,TRBV12-3/TRBV12-4,TRBJ1-5,TGTGCCAGCACCCTTAGCAATCAGCCCCAGAATTTT,CASTLSNQPQNF
TRBD1,many,TRBV6-5,TRBJ1-2,TGTGCCAGCAGTTATCTCGGGACAGCCGCCGGCTACACCTTC,CASSYLGTAAGYTF
-,few,TRBV4-3,TRBJ1-2,TGCGCCAGCAGCCAAGAGTCAGGGTATCATGGCTACACCTTC,CASSQESGYHGYTF
TRBD1,many,TRBV29-1,TRBJ2-2,TGCAGCGTTGCTCCAGGGGGCAACACCGGGGAGCTGTTTTTT,CSVAPGGNTGELFF
TRBD1,many,TRBV20-1,TRBJ1-2,TGCAGTGCGGGACAGGGGGGAAACTATGGCTACACCTTC,CSAGQGGNYGYTF
-,many,TRBV12-3/TRBV12-4,TRBJ2-5,TGTGCCAGCCGTTTGGGGCCCGGGATGGAGACCCAGTACTTC,CASRLGPGMETQYF
-,many,TRBV6-5,TRBJ1-3,TGTGCCACCGCACGGGGGGCTGGAAACACCATATATTTT,CATARGAGNTIYF
-,many,TRBV9,TRBJ2-3,TGTGCCAGCAGCGTAGGCCACAGAATGGGGGATACGCAGTATTTT,CASSVGHRMGDTQYF
-,many,TRBV20-1,TRBJ2-1,TGCAGTGCACGGGACTCCCGCGGGAATGAGCAGTTCTTC,CSARDSRGNEQFF
-,few,TRBV5-5,TRBJ1-1,TGTGCCAGCAGCATCGCCGGGTCGAACACTGAAGCTTTCTTT,CASSIAGSNTEAFF
-,many,TRBV20-1,TRBJ1-2,TGCAGTGCTTTTAGACAGGCTAACCATGGCTACACCTTC,CSAFRQANHGYTF
TRBD2,many,TRBV20-1,TRBJ2-5,TGCAGTGCTAGTGCTCTAGCGGGGGGGTCGGGACGGCAAGAGACCCAGTACTTC,CSASALAGGSGRQETQYF
TRBD1,many,TRBV20-1,TRBJ2-3,TGCAGTGCTAGCTGGGACAGGGGGCCCGGAGATACGCAGTATTTT,CSASWDRGPGDTQYF
-,many,TRBV14,TRBJ2-4,TGTGCCAGCAGCACAAGACGTCAGGGAGCCAAAAACATTCAGTACTTC,CASSTRRQGAKNIQYF
-,many,TRBV20-1,TRBJ1-2,TGCAGTGCTACCCCTGGCAGGCTCGACTATGGCTACACCTTC,CSATPGRLDYGYTF
TRBD1,many,TRBV12-3/TRBV12-4,TRBJ1-2,TGTGCCAGCAGTGGGGACAGGGTGGATACGGGCTACACCTTC,CASSGDRVDTGYTF
TRBD2,many,TRBV20-1,TRBJ2-1,TGCAGTGCTCCAGTCACCGGGACTAGCGGAATCCAGTTCTTC,CSAPVTGTSGIQFF
-,many,TRBV5-1,TRBJ2-7,TGCGCCAGCAGCTTTGGAAACTCGCGGGTCAACTACGAGCAGTACTTC,CASSFGNSRVNYEQYF
-,many,TRBV9,TRBJ2-7,TGTGCCAGCAGCGTAGACCCCGTCCAGGGAATTCGATACGAGCAGTACTTC,CASSVDPVQGIRYEQYF
-,few,TRBV23-1,TRBJ2-7,TGCGCCAGTGACCCGGGTGAGCAGTACTTC,CASDPGEQYF
TRBD1,many,TRBV5-1,TRBJ2-3,TGCGCCAGCAGCTTGAGCGGACAGGGCACAGATACGCAGTATTTT,CASSLSGQGTDTQYF
-,many,TRBV5-6,TRBJ1-2,TGTGCCAGCAGCTTGCGGAACGGGGGCCCTGGCTACACCTTC,CASSLRNGGPGYTF